This T cell receptor (beta chain) was profiled in a study of regulatory T cells in long-lasting Graves disease. Study outcomes and limitations: For persistent Graves' patients, TCR diversity was lower than for newly diagnosed ones. Accuracy could have been hurt by small sample size.

As to time point: newly diagnosed GD, antithyroid drugs for less than 3 months. PBMC RNA served as the TCR library source. To make TCR beta libraries, researchers used iRepertoire HTBI primers and Arm-PCR of CDR3 regions. TCRdb processed the multiplex PCR reads anew with MiXCR; each CDR3 protein has one entry. The data show around 450,000 distinct CDR3 sequences, 15% seen once. For this clonotype: The target antigen is unknown.

These data also featured in a second study, about T cells in Graves' hyperthyroidism and ophthalmopathy.

This specimen consisted of peripheral blood mononuclear cells (PBMCs), obtained at new diagnosis, from a patient treated with antithyroid drugs. This clonotype was obtained from a woman in her twenties or thirties with Graves disease.

In DNA, the CDR3 is TGTGCCAGCAGAACCGTGGGTATCGGCGGCTACACCTTC. This gives the protein CASRTVGIGGYTF. The chain combines TRBV27 with TRBJ1-2; D unresolved. Germline loops: CDR1 MNHEY, CDR2 SMNVEV (reference sequence). Trimming pared 6 bases from V and 8 bases from J, leaving 16 bases between. The CDR3 length is 13 residues.